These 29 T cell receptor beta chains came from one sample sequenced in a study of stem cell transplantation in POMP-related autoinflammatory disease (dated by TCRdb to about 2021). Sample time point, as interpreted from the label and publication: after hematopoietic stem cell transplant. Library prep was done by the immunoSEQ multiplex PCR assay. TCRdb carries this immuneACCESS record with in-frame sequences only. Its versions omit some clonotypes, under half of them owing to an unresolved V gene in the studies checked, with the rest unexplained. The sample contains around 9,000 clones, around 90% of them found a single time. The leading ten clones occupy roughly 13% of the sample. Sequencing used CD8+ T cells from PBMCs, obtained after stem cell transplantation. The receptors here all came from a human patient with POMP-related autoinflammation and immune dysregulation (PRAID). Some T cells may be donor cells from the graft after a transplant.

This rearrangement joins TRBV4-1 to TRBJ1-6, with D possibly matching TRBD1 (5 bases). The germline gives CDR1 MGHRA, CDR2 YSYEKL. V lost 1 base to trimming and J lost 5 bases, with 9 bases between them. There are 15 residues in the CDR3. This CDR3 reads CASSQAEGHNSPLHF. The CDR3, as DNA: TGCGCCAGCAGCCAAGCCGAGGGACATAATTCACCCCTCCACTTT.

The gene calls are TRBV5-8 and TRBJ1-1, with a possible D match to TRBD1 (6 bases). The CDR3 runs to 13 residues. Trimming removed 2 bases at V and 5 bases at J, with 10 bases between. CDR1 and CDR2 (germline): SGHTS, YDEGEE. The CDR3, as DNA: TGTGCCAGCAGCTTTCAGGGGAGTACTGAAGCTTTCTTT. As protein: CASSFQGSTEAFF.

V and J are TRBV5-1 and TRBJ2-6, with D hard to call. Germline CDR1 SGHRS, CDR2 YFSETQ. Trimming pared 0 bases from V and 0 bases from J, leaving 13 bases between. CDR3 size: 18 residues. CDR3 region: CASSLVPVFGSGANVLTF. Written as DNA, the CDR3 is TGCGCCAGCAGCTTGGTGCCAGTTTTTGGCTCTGGGGCCAACGTCCTGACTTTC.

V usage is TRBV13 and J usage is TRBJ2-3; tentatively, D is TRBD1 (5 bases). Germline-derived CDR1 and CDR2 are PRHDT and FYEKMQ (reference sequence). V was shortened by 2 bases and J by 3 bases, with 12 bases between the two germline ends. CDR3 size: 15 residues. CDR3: CASSLQGFKTDTQYF. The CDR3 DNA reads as TGTGCCAGCAGCTTACAGGGCTTTAAGACAGATACGCAGTATTTT. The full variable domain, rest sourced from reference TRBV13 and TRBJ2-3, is AAGVIQSPRHLIKEKRETATLKCYPIPRHDTVYWYQQGPGQDPQFLISFYEKMQSDKGSIPDRFSAQQFSDYHSELNMSSLELGDSALYFCASSLQGFKTDTQYFGPGTRLTVL.

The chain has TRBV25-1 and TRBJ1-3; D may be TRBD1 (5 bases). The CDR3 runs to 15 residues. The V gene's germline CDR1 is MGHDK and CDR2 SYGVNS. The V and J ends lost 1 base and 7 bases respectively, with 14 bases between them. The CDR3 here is CASSEWGKVENTIYF. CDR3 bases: TGTGCCAGCAGTGAATGGGGGAAGGTCGAGAACACCATATATTTT. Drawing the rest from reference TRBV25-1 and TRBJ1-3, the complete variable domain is EADIYQTPRYLVIGTGKKITLECSQTMGHDKMYWYQQDPGMELHLIHYSYGVNSTEKGDLSSESTVSRIRTEHFPLTLESARPSHTSQYLCASSEWGKVENTIYFGEGSWLTVV.

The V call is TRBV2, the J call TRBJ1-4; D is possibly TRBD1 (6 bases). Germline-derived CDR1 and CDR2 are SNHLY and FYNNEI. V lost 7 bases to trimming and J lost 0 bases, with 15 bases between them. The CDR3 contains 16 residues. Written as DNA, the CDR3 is TGTGCCAGCAACAGGGATGCGATCTCAACTAATGAAAAACTGTTTTTT. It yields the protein CASNRDAISTNEKLFF.

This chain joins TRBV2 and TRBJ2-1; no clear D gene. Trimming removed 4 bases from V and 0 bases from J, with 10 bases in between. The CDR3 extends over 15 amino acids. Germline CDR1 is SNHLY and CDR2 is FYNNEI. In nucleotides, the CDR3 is TGTGCCAGCAGTGCCGGACGCGACTCCTACAATGAGCAGTTCTTC. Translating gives CASSAGRDSYNEQFF. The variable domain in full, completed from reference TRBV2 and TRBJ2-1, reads EPEVTQTPSHQVTQMGQEVILRCVPISNHLYFYWYRQILGQKVEFLVSFYNNEISEKSEIFDDQFSVERPDGSNFTLKIRSTKLEDSAMYFCASSAGRDSYNEQFFGPGTRLTVL.

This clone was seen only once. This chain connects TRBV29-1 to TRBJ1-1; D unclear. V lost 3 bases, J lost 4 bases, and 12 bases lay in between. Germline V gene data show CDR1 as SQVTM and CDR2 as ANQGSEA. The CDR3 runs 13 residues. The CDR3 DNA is TGCAGCGTTGAGAGCGTTGTAGGCACTGAAGCTTTCTTT. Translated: CSVESVVGTEAFF.

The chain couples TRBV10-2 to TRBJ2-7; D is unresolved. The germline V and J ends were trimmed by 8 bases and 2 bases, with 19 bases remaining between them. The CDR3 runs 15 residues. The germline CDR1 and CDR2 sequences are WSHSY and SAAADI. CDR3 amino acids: CASGIESTTPYEQYF. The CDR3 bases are TGCGCCAGCGGCATCGAATCGACGACTCCCTACGAGCAGTACTTC.

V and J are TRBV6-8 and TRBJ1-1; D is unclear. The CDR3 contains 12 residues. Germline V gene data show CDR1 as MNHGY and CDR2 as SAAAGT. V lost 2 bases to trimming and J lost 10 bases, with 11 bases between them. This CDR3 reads CASSYELPSAFF. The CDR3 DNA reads TGTGCCAGCAGTTACGAACTGCCTTCAGCTTTCTTT.

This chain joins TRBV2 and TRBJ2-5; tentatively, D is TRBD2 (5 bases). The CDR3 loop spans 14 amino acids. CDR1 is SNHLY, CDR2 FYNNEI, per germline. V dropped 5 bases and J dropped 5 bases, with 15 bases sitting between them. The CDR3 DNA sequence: TGTGCCAGCAGTTCTACCGACGGCGGGGAGACCCAGTACTTC. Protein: CASSSTDGGETQYF.

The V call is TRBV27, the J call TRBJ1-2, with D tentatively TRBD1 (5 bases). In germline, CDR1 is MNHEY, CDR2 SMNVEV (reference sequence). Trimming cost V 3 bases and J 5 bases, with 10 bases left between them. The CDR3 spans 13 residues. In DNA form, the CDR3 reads TGTGCCAGCAGTTTTGGGGGTTGGTATGGCTACACCTTC. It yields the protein CASSFGGWYGYTF.

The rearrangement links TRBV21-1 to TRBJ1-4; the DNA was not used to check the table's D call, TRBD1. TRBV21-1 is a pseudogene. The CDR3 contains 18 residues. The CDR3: CASSKEWGTGRTNEKLFF. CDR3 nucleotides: TGTGCCAGCAGCAAAGAATGGGGTACAGGGCGGACTAATGAAAAACTGTTTTTT.

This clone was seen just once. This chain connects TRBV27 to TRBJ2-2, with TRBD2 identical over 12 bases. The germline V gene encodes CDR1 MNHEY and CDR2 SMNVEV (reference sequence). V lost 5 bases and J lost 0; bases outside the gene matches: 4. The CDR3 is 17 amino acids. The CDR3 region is CASSPSGRAPNTGELFF. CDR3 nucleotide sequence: TGTGCCAGCAGTCCTAGCGGGAGGGCCCCGAACACCGGGGAGCTGTTTTTT.

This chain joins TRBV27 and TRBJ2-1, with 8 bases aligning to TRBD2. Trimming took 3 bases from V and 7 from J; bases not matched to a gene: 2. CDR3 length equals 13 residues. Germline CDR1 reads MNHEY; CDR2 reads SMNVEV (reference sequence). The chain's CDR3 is CASSFSGGNEQFF. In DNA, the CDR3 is TGTGCCAGCAGTTTTTCGGGGGGGAATGAGCAGTTCTTC.

The CDR3 DNA reads as TGTGCCAGCAGTTTCTCTTGGGGTTCACCCCTCCACTTT. This encodes CASSFSWGSPLHF. The chain joins TRBV28 to TRBJ1-6; D uncertain. V lost 3 bases to trimming and J lost 9 bases, with 9 bases between them. This CDR3 has 13 residues. Germline CDR1 reads MDHEN; CDR2 reads SYDVKM.

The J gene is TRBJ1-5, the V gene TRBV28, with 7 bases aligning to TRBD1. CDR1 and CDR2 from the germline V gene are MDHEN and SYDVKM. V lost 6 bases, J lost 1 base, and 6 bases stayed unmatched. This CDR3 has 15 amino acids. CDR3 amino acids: CASRITGASNQPQHF. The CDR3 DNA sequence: TGTGCCAGCAGGATCACAGGGGCCAGCAATCAGCCCCAGCATTTT.

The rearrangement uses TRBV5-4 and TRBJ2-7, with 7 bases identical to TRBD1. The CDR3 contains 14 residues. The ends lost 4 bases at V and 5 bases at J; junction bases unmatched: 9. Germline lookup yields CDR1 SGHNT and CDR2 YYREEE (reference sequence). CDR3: CASSPSTGINEQYF. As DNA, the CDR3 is TGTGCCAGCAGCCCCTCGACAGGGATCAACGAGCAGTACTTC. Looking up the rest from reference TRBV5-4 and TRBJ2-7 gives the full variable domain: ETGVTQSPTHLIKTRGQQVTLRCSSQSGHNTVSWYQQALGQGPQFIFQYYREEENGRGNFPPRFSGLQFPNYSSELNVNALELDDSALYLCASSPSTGINEQYFGPGTRLTVT.

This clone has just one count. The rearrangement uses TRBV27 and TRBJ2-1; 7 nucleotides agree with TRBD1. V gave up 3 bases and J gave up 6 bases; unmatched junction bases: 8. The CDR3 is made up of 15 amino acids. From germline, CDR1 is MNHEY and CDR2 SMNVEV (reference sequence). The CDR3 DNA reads TGTGCCAGCAGTTTGGGGGACAGACCTCTCAATGAGCAGTTCTTC. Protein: CASSLGDRPLNEQFF.

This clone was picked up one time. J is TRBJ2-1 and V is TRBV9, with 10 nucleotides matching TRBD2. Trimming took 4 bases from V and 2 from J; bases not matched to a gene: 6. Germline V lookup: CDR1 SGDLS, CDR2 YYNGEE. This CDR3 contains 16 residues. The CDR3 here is CASSSPAGGPYNEQFF. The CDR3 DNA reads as TGTGCCAGCAGCTCACCAGCGGGAGGGCCCTACAATGAGCAGTTCTTC.

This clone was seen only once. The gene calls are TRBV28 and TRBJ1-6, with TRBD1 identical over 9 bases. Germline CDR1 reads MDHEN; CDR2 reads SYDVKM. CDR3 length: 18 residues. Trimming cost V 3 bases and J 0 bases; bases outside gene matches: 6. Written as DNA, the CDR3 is TGTGCCAGCAGTTTTTCCGGGACAGGGAGCTCCTATAATTCACCCCTCCACTTT. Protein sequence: CASSFSGTGSSYNSPLHF. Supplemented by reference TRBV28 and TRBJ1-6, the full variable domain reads DVKVTQSSRYLVKRTGEKVFLECVQDMDHENMFWYRQDPGLGLRLIYFSYDVKMKEKGDIPEGYSVSREKKERFSLILESASTNQTSMYLCASSFSGTGSSYNSPLHFGNGTRLTVT.

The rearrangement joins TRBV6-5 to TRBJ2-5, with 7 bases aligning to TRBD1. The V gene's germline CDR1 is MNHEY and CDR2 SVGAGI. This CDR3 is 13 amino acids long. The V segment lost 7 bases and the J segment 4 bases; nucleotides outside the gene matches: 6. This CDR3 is CASKYRGSETQYF. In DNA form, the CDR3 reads TGTGCCAGCAAATACAGGGGATCAGAGACCCAGTACTTC.

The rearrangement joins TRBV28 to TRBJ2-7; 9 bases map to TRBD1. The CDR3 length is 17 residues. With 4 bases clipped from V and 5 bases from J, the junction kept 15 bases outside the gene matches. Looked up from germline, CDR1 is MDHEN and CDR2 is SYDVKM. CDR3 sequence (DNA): TGTGCCAGCAGTTCAGCCTTTAAGCCGGGACAGGGTCACGAGCAGTACGTC. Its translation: CASSSAFKPGQGHEQYV.

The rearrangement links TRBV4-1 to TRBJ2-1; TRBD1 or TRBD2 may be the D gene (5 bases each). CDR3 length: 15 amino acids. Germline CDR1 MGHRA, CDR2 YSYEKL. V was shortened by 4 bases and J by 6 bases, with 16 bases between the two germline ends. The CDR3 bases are TGCGCCAGCAGCCGGGACCCCAGTAGGTTCAATGAGCAGTTCTTC. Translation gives CASSRDPSRFNEQFF.

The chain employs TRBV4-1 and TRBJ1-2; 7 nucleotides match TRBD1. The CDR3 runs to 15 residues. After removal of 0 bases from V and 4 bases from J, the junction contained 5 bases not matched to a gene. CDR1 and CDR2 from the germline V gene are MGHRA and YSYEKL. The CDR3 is CASSQEGDSRYGYTF. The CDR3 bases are TGCGCCAGCAGCCAAGAGGGGGACAGCCGCTATGGCTACACCTTC.

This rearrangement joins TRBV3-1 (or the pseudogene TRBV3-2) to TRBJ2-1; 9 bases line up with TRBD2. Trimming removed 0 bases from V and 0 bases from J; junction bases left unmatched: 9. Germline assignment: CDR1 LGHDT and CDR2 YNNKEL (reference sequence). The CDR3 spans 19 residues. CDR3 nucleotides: TGTGCCAGCAGCCAAGAGGTTAGCGGGGGAAGAAGCTCCTACAATGAGCAGTTCTTC. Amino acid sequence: CASSQEVSGGRSSYNEQFF.

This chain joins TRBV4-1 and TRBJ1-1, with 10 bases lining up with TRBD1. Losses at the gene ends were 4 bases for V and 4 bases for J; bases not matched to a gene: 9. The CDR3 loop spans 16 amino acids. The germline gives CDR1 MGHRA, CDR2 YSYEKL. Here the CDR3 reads CASSPRDRGCCTEAFF. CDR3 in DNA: TGCGCCAGCAGCCCCCGGGACAGGGGTTGCTGCACTGAAGCTTTCTTT.

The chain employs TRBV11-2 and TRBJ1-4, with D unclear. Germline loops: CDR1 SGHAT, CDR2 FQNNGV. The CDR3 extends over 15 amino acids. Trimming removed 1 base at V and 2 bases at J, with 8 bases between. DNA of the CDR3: TGTGCCAGCAGCTTAGTAGGCATGACTAATGAAAAACTGTTTTTT. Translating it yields CASSLVGMTNEKLFF.

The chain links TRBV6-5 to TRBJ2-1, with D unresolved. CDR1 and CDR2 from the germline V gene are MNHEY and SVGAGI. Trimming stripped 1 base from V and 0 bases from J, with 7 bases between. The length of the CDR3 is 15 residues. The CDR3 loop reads CASSYFSYSYNEQFF. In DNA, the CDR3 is TGTGCCAGCAGTTACTTTTCATACTCCTACAATGAGCAGTTCTTC.